This T cell receptor beta chain is from a study of T cells in localized non-small cell lung cancer (TCRdb year 2020). For the wider study: The study examined T cell repertoires in approximately 240 patients with early-stage NSCLC and compared tumors with uninvolved tumor-adjacent lungs. All 230 or so NSCLC patients in the cohort were treatment-naive and had localized lung tumors that were resected. NSCLC patients had a mean age of around 70 years, and about 140 were male and 107 female. Summary of the overall study and its limitations: The highest T cell clonality was observed in uninvolved tumor-adjacent lung, where clonality exceeded that of tumor, suggesting that antigenic responses were more focused in uninvolved tumor-adjacent lung. Because the study design was exploratory, TCR variables were selected using unadjusted p-values without false-discovery rate correction. Multi-region tumor sequencing was not performed, so intratumor heterogeneity could not be excluded. Longer overall survival was associated with higher T cell density in blood, whereas shorter survival was associated with higher clonality in adjacent lung. A median of 57 of the top 100 tumor clones turned up in the paired uninvolved adjacent lung, and fewer than 35 of those clones also ranked among the top 100 of that same adjacent lung.

For CDR1 and CDR2, the germline V gene lists KGHSH and LQKENI. The CDR3 runs 16 residues from the cysteine to the phenylalanine. The read is trimmed to its CDR3 DNA, 48 bases read in frame from base 1. Ends trimmed: V by 1 base, J by 6 bases; bases unmatched to a gene: 8. At diagnosis, peripheral blood, uninvolved tumor-adjacent lung and tumor were collected and stored as a combination of fresh-frozen and FFPE material. Blood samples were analyzed as peripheral blood mononuclear cells for TCR repertoire profiling. The sample holds a few counts of this clone. It lacks a known antigen. The sample holds no much larger clone one base away, and base qualities are not on file. The immunoSEQ Assay was used to sequence TCR beta CDR3 regions from DNA. For the original study's pipeline: T cell density was computed as TCR beta template counts normalized to usable DNA estimated by amplifying housekeeping genes. Using the preseqR package, richness was estimated by extrapolating to 120,000 templates for tissue samples and 400,000 templates for PBMC samples. Clonality was taken to be one minus Pielou's evenness. Differential abundance testing on productive amino-acid clonotypes, with a minimum total count of 5 and an alpha of 0.1, was used to identify tissue-enriched TCRs. The Jaccard Index and the Morisita Overlap Index were used to measure how much the repertoires overlapped between compartments. GLIPH grouped TCR beta CDR3s together with public tetramer-defined viral CDR3s, and a viral motif had to include at least three viral sequences and also show V-gene enrichment. In TCRdb, the immuneACCESS table is reduced to in-frame sequences with V and J assigned. These tables do not hold every clone; where another copy was compared, an unresolved V gene accounts for under half, and the others remain unexplained. The V and J calls and clone size are taken from that table; D and trimming were inferred from the DNA. The table for this sample lists about 54,000 clones; about four fifths of them were counted only once. The ten biggest clones cover nearly 20% of the sample.

The V and J segments used are TRBV18 and TRBJ1-4, and 7 junctional nucleotides match TRBD1. Material: peripheral blood, obtained before any cancer treatment. This receptor was identified in a female donor over 55 with stage II squamous cell lung carcinoma. The DNA sequence is TGTGCCAGCTCACCACGGGACAGAGGAGGGGATGAAAAACTGTTTTTT. Its coded protein is CASSPRDRGGDEKLFF. Extended through the reference TRBV18 and TRBJ1-4 proteins, this CDR3 yields the full variable domain: NAGVMQNPRHLVRRRGQEARLRCSPMKGHSHVYWYRQLPEEGLKFMVYLQKENIIDESGMPKERFSAEFPKEGPSILRIQQVVRGDSAAYFCASSPRDRGGDEKLFFGSGTQLSVL.